The clone carrying this T cell receptor (beta chain) was counted between two and nine times. Its target is unknown. This entry belongs to a study of CD8 T cells in ankylosing spondylitis. Overall study results and limits: Reportedly, matched ankylosing spondylitis synovial fluid was significantly enriched for disease-linked clones.

TCRdb redid the calling of the 5' RACE reads with MiXCR, one entry per CDR3 protein. Among tens of thousands of distinct CDR3 sequences listed, 30% were seen once. Germline loops: CDR1 KGHSH, CDR2 LQKENI. CDR3 length equals 12 residues. Trimming removed 3 bases from V and 15 bases from J, with 15 bases in between. This receptor was obtained from a male donor with ankylosing spondylitis. This chain uses TRBV18 with TRBJ2-1, with D unresolved. The sample was synovial fluid, either unsorted or a sorted T cell fraction (not recorded which). CDR3 sequence: CASSPTLGNGFF. The CDR3 DNA reads TGTGCCAGCTCACCGACCCTAGGGAACGGGTTCTTC.